The rows below give T cell receptor beta chains drawn from one sample of a study of blood T cell repertoires in COVID-19. Sequenced by immunoSEQ multiplex PCR; TCRdb stores in-frame clones only, minus some. Of 250,000 or so clones in the sample, just over 85% were seen once. Sequencing was carried out using peripheral blood. Receptor source: a woman in her 30s with active or convalescent COVID-19. Both conserved end residues are part of each CDR3. A D gene is named only where the DNA matches it firmly. Some rows have no size entry. The others give once, few or many, or a class for an expanded clone.

v_call	j_call	clone_size	d_call	cdr3_nt	cdr3_aa
TRBV19	TRBJ2-7	-	-	TGTGCCACCGCCCCGACAGTATACTACGAGCAGTACTTC	CATAPTVYYEQYF
TRBV30	TRBJ2-7	-	-	TGTGCCTGGAGCCCGTCCTACGAGCAGTACTTC	CAWSPSYEQYF
TRBV30	TRBJ2-2	-	-	TGTGCCTGGAGGCCGCTTGGAGGCACCGGGGAGCTGTTTTTT	CAWRPLGGTGELFF
TRBV6-5	TRBJ2-7	-	-	TGTGCCACCCACGGGGTGCACGAGCAGTACTTC	CATHGVHEQYF
TRBV19	TRBJ1-5	-	TRBD1	TGTGCCAGTACTCCAATGGGACAGGGAGGAGAGCAGCCCCAGCATTTT	CASTPMGQGGEQPQHF
TRBV4-3	TRBJ1-5	few	-	TGCGCCAGCAGCCCTCTACTCATTAATCAGCCCCAGCATTTT	CASSPLLINQPQHF
TRBV5-1	TRBJ1-1	-	-	TGCGCCAGCAGCCCCGCGGGGGGCACTGAAGCTTTCTTT	CASSPAGGTEAFF
TRBV6-5	TRBJ2-7	-	-	TGTGCCAGCAGTTACAGTGAGACAGATCTCTACGAGCAGTACTTC	CASSYSETDLYEQYF
TRBV21-1	TRBJ1-6	-	-	TGTGCCAGCAGCAAAATGGGGGACAGGGCTTCTAGCTCCTATAATTCACCCCTCCACTTT	CASSKMGDRASSSYNSPLHF
TRBV19	TRBJ1-4	-	-	TGTGCCAGTAGTCTCTCCGGGACGCGGGACTTTAATGAAAAACTGTTTTTT	CASSLSGTRDFNEKLFF
TRBV15	TRBJ1-2	-	-	TGTGCCACCAGTCTAGGCTATGGCTACACCTTC	CATSLGYGYTF
TRBV5-6	TRBJ1-1	few	TRBD1	TGTGCCAGCAGCTTGGGGTGGACAGGGGAAACTGAAGCTTTCTTT	CASSLGWTGETEAFF
TRBV28	TRBJ1-5	-	-	TGTGCCAGCAGTTTGAGCCTCCCAAGTTCTGTCGATCAGCCCCAGCATTTT	CASSLSLPSSVDQPQHF
TRBV6-5	TRBJ1-2	-	TRBD1	TGTGCCAGCAGTAGGACAGGGCAGGGCTACACCTTC	CASSRTGQGYTF
TRBV19	TRBJ1-1	-	TRBD1	TGTGCCAGTAGTGCCTACAGGGGTGGGAACACTGAAGCTTTCTTT	CASSAYRGGNTEAFF
TRBV4-2	TRBJ1-1	few	-	TGTGCCAGCAGCCAAGGGTCAGGGTATGGAAACACTGAAGCTTTCTTT	CASSQGSGYGNTEAFF
TRBV5-5	TRBJ2-5	-	TRBD1	TGTGCCAGCAGCTTGGGACAGGGGGATGACCGGACCCAGTACTTC	CASSLGQGDDRTQYF
TRBV30	TRBJ1-6	-	TRBD1	TGTGCCTGGAGTGTACGGACAGGCGGAAGTTCACCCCTCCACTTT	CAWSVRTGGSSPLHF
TRBV3-1/TRBV3-2	TRBJ2-7	-	TRBD2	TGTGCCAGCAGTCGGGGGGGTGGTTACGAGCAGTACTTC	CASSRGGGYEQYF
TRBV6-2/TRBV6-3	TRBJ2-3	-	-	TGTGCCAGCAGTTACTCGGGGCAGGGAGGAGCAGATACGCAGTATTTT	CASSYSGQGGADTQYF
TRBV6-1	TRBJ1-1	-	-	TGTGCCAGCAGTGAACCAGGGCGGAACACTGAAGCTTTCTTT	CASSEPGRNTEAFF
TRBV10-3	TRBJ2-6	-	-	TGTGCCATCAGTGAGTCGGGAGCTGGGGCCAACGTCCTGACTTTC	CAISESGAGANVLTF
TRBV29-1	TRBJ1-3	few	-	TGCAGCGTAGCCCCACAGAGCTCTGGAAACACCATATATTTT	CSVAPQSSGNTIYF
TRBV9	TRBJ2-3	-	-	TGTGCCAGCAGCGTAAGAGGGGGGGCGGCAGATACGCAGTATTTT	CASSVRGGAADTQYF
TRBV18	TRBJ1-1	-	-	TGTGCCAGCTCACCAAGGACATCTGCGTTGAACACTGAAGCTTTCTTT	CASSPRTSALNTEAFF
TRBV21-1	TRBJ1-6	-	-	TGTGCCAGCAGCAACCCCTGCCCTAATAATTCACCCCTCCACTTT	CASSNPCPNNSPLHF
TRBV6-5	TRBJ2-7	-	-	TGTGCCAGCAGTTCAAACCCGCCCGCCGACAAGTCCTTC	CASSSNPPADKSF
TRBV7-9	TRBJ1-1	once	-	TGTGCCAGCAGCCAGGTCGTGAACACTGAAGCTTTCTTT	CASSQVVNTEAFF
TRBV6-4	TRBJ1-1	-	-	TGTGCCAGCAGGCCCAGCGGGACACCGAACACTGAAGCTTTCTTT	CASRPSGTPNTEAFF